This TCR beta chain was identified in a study of blood T cell repertoires in COVID-19. Study overall: Material from acute and convalescent COVID-19 was sourced from the United States, Italy and Spain. Sources were T cells, B-cell-depleted T cells, or PBMCs; the material itself was cDNA or gDNA.

This clone was seen just once. Germline lookup yields CDR1 PRHDT and CDR2 FYEKMQ (reference sequence). This CDR3 region has 14 residues. J was trimmed by 4 bases and V by 6 bases; bases with no gene match: 5. Original data processing: Researchers report that nucleated cell counts were estimated from reference gene primer amplification. This table comes from immunoSEQ multiplex PCR, and its TCRdb copy is limited to in-frame clones, with some not included. The V and J calls and clone size were taken over from that table, and D and trimming were inferred from the DNA. Of 250,000 to 400,000 clones listed, roughly 90% are singletons. The Seattle patients joined while their infection was active and were tracked longitudinally afterward.

The sequencing sample was made of peripheral blood. V and J are TRBV13 and TRBJ2-7; the match to TRBD1 covers 11 bases. This sequence originates from a woman aged 25 to 39 with COVID-19, enrolled during active disease. The CDR3 region is CASSPGTGGYEQYF. The CDR3 DNA reads TGTGCCAGCAGTCCCGGGACAGGGGGATACGAGCAGTACTTC.